Below are 4 T cell receptor beta chains sequenced from a single sample in a study of low-dose radiotherapy and immunotherapy resistance in tumors. cDNA synthesis used a TRAV/TRBV-specific primer set for both chains. It was with a constant-region primer and a V-primer adapter that TCRs were amplified over approximately 20 PCR cycles. MiXCR was run by TCRdb on the reads, yielding one entry per CDR3 protein. The sample comprises some 85,000 distinct CDR3 sequences, 15% to 20% of which are singletons, and around 6.3% rests with the top ten. Stated time point: before trial treatment. The sequenced sample was PBMCs, obtained before treatment. Receptors were obtained from a male donor with prostate cancer.

This clonotype has a count of ten or more. The rearrangement joins TRBV11-2 to TRBJ2-2; 13 bases are shared with TRBD2. The CDR3 has 18 amino acids. V lost 4 bases to trimming and J lost 5 bases; unmatched junction nucleotides: 10. The V gene's germline CDR1 is SGHAT and CDR2 FQNNGV. CDR3 loop: CASSSSGTSGVVTGELFF. CDR3 nucleotide sequence: TGTGCCAGCAGCTCATCCGGGACTAGCGGGGTGGTTACCGGGGAGCTGTTTTTT.

Note on this clonotype: Lacking the conserved final phenylalanine or tryptophan, this CDR3 likely reflects a read error. The gene calls are TRBV19 and TRBJ1-6; perhaps TRBD1 as D (5 bases). The CDR3 length is 14 residues. The germline V gene encodes CDR1 LNHDA and CDR2 SQIVND (reference sequence). Trimming left V 5 bases short and J 9 bases short, with 14 bases between. Here the CDR3 reads CASSAPGGVSPLHL. CDR3 DNA sequence: TGTGCCAGTAGTGCCCCCGGGGGGGTTTCACCCCTCCACCTT.

This clonotype was detected many times. The rearrangement uses TRBV5-1 and TRBJ2-3, with D unresolved. Trimming removed 0 bases from V and 0 bases from J, with 5 bases in between. The CDR3 length is 14 residues. Looked up from germline, CDR1 is SGHRS and CDR2 is YFSETQ. CDR3: CASSLDPSTDTQYF. The CDR3 DNA follows: TGCGCCAGCAGCTTGGACCCAAGCACAGATACGCAGTATTTT.

The sample holds a few counts of this clonotype. Mismatch with germline at one junction end may stem from a read error. V gene TRBV10-1 combines with J gene TRBJ1-2; a weak D match, TRBD1 (6 bases). Germline V lookup: CDR1 WNHNN, CDR2 SYGVQD (reference sequence). The CDR3 has 12 residues. CDR3 in DNA: TGTGCCACCCCGGACAGCCGCTATGGCTACACCTTC. Amino acids: CATPDSRYGYTF.